The 14 T cell receptor beta chains reported below all come from one sample, sequenced in a study of response to subunit inactivated influenza vaccine. TCRdb called the RT-PCR reads again in MiXCR, with one record for every CDR3 protein. The sample has about 620,000 distinct CDR3 sequences, approximately 10% seen once. These data were also filed under a second study, of T cells expressing NK-cell markers. From that second work: Researchers built TCR beta cDNA using 5'RACE template switching with UMIs.

The starting material was PBMCs from blood, obtained on the day of vaccination. The source of these receptors is a man aged 50-59 years who received an inactivated influenza vaccine.

The J gene is TRBJ1-5, the V gene TRBV28; TRBD1 agrees at 10 bases. CDR3 size: 17 residues. V was pared by 4 bases and J by 3 bases, with 9 bases of the junction left unmatched. The germline gives CDR1 MDHEN, CDR2 SYDVKM. This CDR3 is CASSSPSGTGANQPQHF. CDR3 DNA sequence: TGTGCCAGCAGTTCCCCCTCCGGGACAGGGGCCAATCAGCCCCAGCATTTT.

The rearrangement joins TRBV20-1 to TRBJ2-7; 12 bases map to TRBD2. V lost 4 bases, J lost 6 bases, and 4 bases stayed unmatched. Per the germline V gene, CDR1 is DFQATT and CDR2 is SNEGSKA (reference sequence). The CDR3 runs to 13 residues. For the CDR3, the DNA is TGCAGTGCTACTAGCGGGAGGGTGGGCGAGCAGTACTTC. Its protein product is CSATSGRVGEQYF.

This clonotype was found a few times. The rearrangement joins TRBV7-2 to TRBJ1-6; D not resolved. Germline CDR1 and CDR2: SGHTA and FQGNSA. This CDR3 is 14 amino acids long. V lost 5 bases and J 7 bases, leaving 12 bases between the germline ends. The CDR3, as DNA: TGTGCCAGCAGCATCCCTGGGTGGAATTCACCCCTCCACTTT. Its protein product is CASSIPGWNSPLHF.

The chain carries TRBV12-3 or TRBV12-4 and TRBJ1-2; 7 bases agree with TRBD1. This CDR3 is 15 amino acids long. Trimming removed 5 bases from V and 4 bases from J; junction bases left unmatched: 10. CDR3 loop: CASSPDRVGVYGYTF. Written as DNA, the CDR3 is TGTGCCAGCAGTCCCGACAGGGTTGGAGTCTATGGCTACACCTTC.

The sample holds a few counts of this clonotype. The CDR3 DNA sequence: TGTGCCAGCAGTATTCCGGGACAGGGACCCTATGGCTACACCTTC. Its protein is CASSIPGQGPYGYTF. V and J are TRBV6-1 and TRBJ1-2, with 9 bases aligning to TRBD1. CDR3 length: 15 amino acids. With V trimmed by 5 bases and J by 4 bases, 8 bases remained unmatched. Germline CDR1 MNHNS, CDR2 SASEGT.

The chain recombines TRBV29-1 with TRBJ2-3; 7 bases align to TRBD2. V shed 4 bases and J 5 bases; nucleotides not matched to a gene: 3. Germline V gene lookup returns CDR1 SQVTM and CDR2 ANQGSEA. The CDR3 loop spans 12 amino acids. The CDR3 region has the DNA TGCAGCGTTGTTGCTAGCGGAGATACGCAGTATTTT. This encodes CSVVASGDTQYF.

The J gene is TRBJ2-1, the V gene TRBV20-1; the D gene is possibly TRBD2 (6 bases). V was cut by 3 bases and J by 4 bases, with 10 bases left in between. The V gene's germline CDR1 is DFQATT and CDR2 SNEGSKA (reference sequence). This CDR3 is built from 13 residues. Written as DNA, the CDR3 is TGCAGTGCTAGGGACTACCTTTACAATGAGCAGTTCTTC. Amino acids: CSARDYLYNEQFF.

In this sample, this clonotype turned up a few times. The chain carries TRBV30 and TRBJ1-2; D remains unclear. Germline lookup yields CDR1 GTSNPN and CDR2 SVGIG (reference sequence). This CDR3 has 13 residues. V gave up 0 bases and J gave up 6 bases, with 11 bases separating them. DNA of the CDR3: TGTGCCTGGAGTGTACTGGAGGGTCATGGCTACACCTTC. Amino acid sequence: CAWSVLEGHGYTF.

The chain uses TRBV7-2 and TRBJ2-2, with 7 bases fitting TRBD2. The J segment lost 0 bases and the V segment lost 3 bases, leaving 4 bases of the junction unmatched. This CDR3 contains 16 residues. Germline loops: CDR1 SGHTA, CDR2 FQGNSA. Written as DNA, the CDR3 is TGTGCCAGCAGCTTTTCACTAGCGTCGAACACCGGGGAGCTGTTTTTT. It codes for CASSFSLASNTGELFF.

This clonotype was counted only a few times. The rearrangement uses TRBV28 and TRBJ2-2, with D uncertain. The CDR3 spans 11 residues. The ends were cut back, 4 bases at V and 8 bases at J, with 5 bases in the middle. CDR1 and CDR2 (germline): MDHEN, SYDVKM. The CDR3 coding sequence is TGTGCCAGCAGTTATTGGGGGGAGCTGTTTTTT. Its translation: CASSYWGELFF.

This clonotype was recorded a few times. This CDR3 is CASSSPTGAASTDTQYF. As DNA, the CDR3 is TGTGCCAGCAGTTCCCCTACAGGAGCGGCTAGCACAGATACGCAGTATTTT. The J gene is TRBJ2-3, the V gene TRBV28; D could derive from TRBD1 or TRBD2 (5 bases each). V shed 4 bases and J shed 0 bases, with 17 bases lying between them. The CDR3 runs 17 residues. CDR1 MDHEN and CDR2 SYDVKM come from the germline V gene.

This rearrangement joins TRBV29-1 to TRBJ2-5; TRBD2 agrees at 9 bases. This CDR3 contains 16 residues. CDR1 and CDR2 from the germline V gene are SQVTM and ANQGSEA. V trimming: 6 bases; J trimming: 4 bases; junction bases outside the gene matches: 15. CDR3 protein: CSVDALAGVLGETQYF. The CDR3 DNA follows: TGCAGCGTCGACGCTTTAGCGGGAGTCCTCGGAGAGACCCAGTACTTC.

This clonotype was seen a handful of times. V usage is TRBV10-1 and J usage is TRBJ1-2, with TRBD1 matching 8 bases. The ends lost 0 bases at V and 7 bases at J; junction bases unmatched: 1. The CDR3 consists of 13 residues. Germline V CDR1 and CDR2: WNHNN, SYGVQD (reference sequence). In nucleotides, the CDR3 is TGCGCCAGCAGTGAGTCTCAGGGGGCTGGCTACACCTTC. It is translated as CASSESQGAGYTF.

The sample holds many counts of this clonotype. This sequence joins TRBV29-1 and TRBJ2-2; 7 positions agree with TRBD1. The germline V gene encodes CDR1 SQVTM and CDR2 ANQGSEA. The CDR3 length is 15 residues. Trimming removed 5 bases from V and 1 base from J; junction bases left unmatched: 7. CDR3 loop: CSVLTGTVNTGELFF. DNA for the CDR3: TGCAGCGTTTTAACCGGGACAGTGAACACCGGGGAGCTGTTTTTT.